The sample holds one count of the clone carrying this TCR beta chain. The target antigen is unknown. The ViraFEST assay expanded antigen-specific CD4+ T cells with viral peptide pools before sequencing. Scientists isolated CD4+ T cells after an approximately 10-day culture period ended. Prior SARS-CoV-2 infection was absent in the vaccine recipients, as shown by negative nucleocapsid antibodies. Supplemented with 8.5 to 10 IU/ml IL-2 and 9.5 to 10 ug/ml peptides, more than 1.5 million PBMC per well were kept in culture. This record belongs to a study of vaccination effects on CD4 cells after COVID-19. General study points: In healthy vaccinees, only 1 of 255 vaccine-induced clones cross-reacted with common cold coronaviruses. Relatively few convalescent patients took part in the study, which had no early post-infection timepoints.

Clones were read by immunoSEQ multiplex PCR, and TCRdb kept only the in-frame ones, dropping some. The sample includes roughly 63,000 clones, roughly 80% of them seen just once. Germline V gene sequence: CDR1 SGHNT, CDR2 YYREEE (reference sequence). The ends were cut back, 4 bases at V and 4 bases at J, with 14 bases in the middle. There are 15 residues in the CDR3. This receptor was taken from a human donor who received a COVID-19 vaccine. The chain employs TRBV5-4 and TRBJ2-2, with D possibly being TRBD1 (6 bases). The sample was CD4+ T cells from PBMCs cultured with SARS-CoV-2 spike peptides, taken before COVID-19 vaccination. CDR3 amino acids: CASSAGAPSTGELFF. The DNA for the CDR3 is TGTGCCAGCAGCGCAGGGGCCCCGAGCACCGGGGAGCTGTTTTTT.